This T cell receptor beta chain was captured in a study of blood T cell repertoires in COVID-19. As for the study in general: The samples span acute and convalescent COVID-19 from the United States, Italy and Spain. In each case, the material was cDNA or gDNA derived from T cells, B-cell-depleted T cells, or PBMCs.

Some clones are missing from TCRdb's copy, which holds only in-frame ones; the method was immunoSEQ multiplex PCR. Here the sample spans a few hundred thousand clones, around four fifths being singletons. Trimming stripped 6 bases from V and 4 bases from J, with 19 bases between. The CDR3 runs 15 residues. The germline V gene encodes CDR1 MDHEN and CDR2 SYDVKM. This clone was observed a handful of times. The clonotype comes from a woman in her 50s with active or convalescent COVID-19. V gene TRBV28 combines with J gene TRBJ2-7; maybe TRBD1 (7 bases). Sequencing used peripheral blood. CDR3 loop: CASRDGSGGLYEQYF. CDR3 coding DNA: TGTGCCAGCAGAGACGGATCAGGGGGACTTTACGAGCAGTACTTC.